This is a list of T cell receptor beta chains from one sample in a study of control samples from healthy donors and cancer patients. The repertoire was sequenced with immunoSEQ multiplex PCR; TCRdb's copy has only in-frame clones and lacks some. The sample contains about 95,000 clones, approximately 86% of which appear only once. The sequenced sample was blood. The receptors were sampled from a young man in good health. Both conserved end residues are part of each CDR3. A D gene is named only where the DNA matches it firmly. Size is omitted from some rows. Given values are once, few, many or a class for expanded clones.

TRBJ2-3,-,-,TRBV5-1,TGCGCCAGCAGTCCGGCCAGGGATAGCACAGATACGCAGTATTTT,CASSPARDSTDTQYF
TRBJ2-4,-,TRBD2,TRBV28,TGTGCCAGCAGTTTACGACTAGCGGGGAAAAACATTCAGTACTTC,CASSLRLAGKNIQYF
TRBJ2-2,-,TRBD2,TRBV4-2,TGTGCCAGCAGCCAAGTAGGCGGGGGGGCCGGGGAGCTGTTTTTT,CASSQVGGGAGELFF
TRBJ2-1,-,-,TRBV27,TGTGCCAGCAGTACTCTTAGCCGGGGTGACAATGAGCAGTTCTTC,CASSTLSRGDNEQFF
TRBJ1-4,-,-,TRBV5-6,TGTGCCAGCAGCTTGCGGTCGGGGGCGCGGAGTGAAAAACTGTTTTTT,CASSLRSGARSEKLFF
TRBJ1-2,-,-,TRBV9,TGTGCCAGCAGCGGATCCTCGGGACTCAGCTATGGCTACACCTTC,CASSGSSGLSYGYTF
TRBJ2-7,-,-,TRBV9,TGTGCCAGCAGCGATGACAGGGGAGGGAACTACGAGCAGTACTTC,CASSDDRGGNYEQYF
TRBJ1-2,-,-,TRBV6-6,TGTGCCAGCAGAATGACAGACTATGGCTACACCTTC,CASRMTDYGYTF
TRBJ2-4,-,TRBD2,TRBV10-3,TGTGCCATCAGTGAGTCTACACTAGCGGGGGGGCCTGGGGCCAAAAACATTCAGTACTTC,CAISESTLAGGPGAKNIQYF
TRBJ1-2,-,-,TRBV6-1,TGTGCCAGCAGTGATCGCACGGGCGCGGGCTATGGCTACACCTTC,CASSDRTGAGYGYTF
TRBJ1-2,-,-,TRBV7-9,TGTGCCAGCAGCTCGGAAGCTAACTATGGCTACACCTTC,CASSSEANYGYTF
TRBJ1-4,-,-,TRBV7-9,TGTGCCAGCAGCTCCGAGGGGAAACCCAATGAAAAACTGTTTTTT,CASSSEGKPNEKLFF
TRBJ2-3,-,-,TRBV12-5,TGTGCTAGTGGTGCCCGGACGCAGTATTTT,CASGARTQYF
TRBJ2-7,-,-,TRBV21-1,TGTGCCAGCAGCAAAGTCGGCGGGGTGCCCTACGAGCAGTACTTC,CASSKVGGVPYEQYF
TRBJ2-1,-,TRBD1,TRBV2,TGTGCCAGCACCCGGGACAGGGACTACAATGAGCAGTTCTTC,CASTRDRDYNEQFF
TRBJ2-1,few,-,TRBV6-5,TGTGCCAGCAGTCGACTAAACAATGAGCAGTTCTTC,CASSRLNNEQFF
TRBJ2-5,-,-,TRBV28,TGTGCCAGCAGTCCTGGCGGGGACTTCCAAGAGACCCAGTACTTC,CASSPGGDFQETQYF
TRBJ2-3,-,-,TRBV24-1,TGTGCCACCAGTGATTCACAGGGATCGACAGATACGCAGTATTTT,CATSDSQGSTDTQYF
TRBJ2-7,-,-,TRBV12-3/TRBV12-4,TGTGCCAGCAGTTGGTTCTACGAGCAGTACTTC,CASSWFYEQYF
TRBJ2-7,-,TRBD1,TRBV27,TGTGCCAGCAGTCCTCGGACAGGGCTCAGGGTGTACGAGCAGTACTTC,CASSPRTGLRVYEQYF
TRBJ1-1,-,-,TRBV2,TGTGCCAGCAGTGAAAACAGGGAGACTGAAGCTTTCTTT,CASSENRETEAFF
TRBJ1-5,once,-,TRBV30,TGTGCCTGGAGCGATGGCAATCAGCCCCAGCATTTT,CAWSDGNQPQHF
TRBJ1-4,-,-,TRBV10-3,TGTGCCATCAGTCCCAGGGGTAATGAAAAACTGTTTTTT,CAISPRGNEKLFF
TRBJ1-1,-,TRBD1,TRBV5-1,TGCGCCAGCAGCGTCGACAGGGGGTTCACTGAAGCTTTCTTT,CASSVDRGFTEAFF
TRBJ1-5,few,TRBD1,TRBV5-5,TGTGCCAGCAGCTTCCGGGCAGGGGGACACCAGCCCCAGCATTTT,CASSFRAGGHQPQHF
TRBJ2-5,once,TRBD1,TRBV5-1,TGCGCCAGCAGCTTGATACAGGGGCAAGAGACCCAGTACTTC,CASSLIQGQETQYF
TRBJ1-1,-,-,TRBV2,TGTGCCAGCAGTGAAGCCCCGGCGGGGGGGAACACTGAAGCTTTCTTT,CASSEAPAGGNTEAFF
TRBJ2-5,-,TRBD2,TRBV2,TGTGCCAGTGAGGCCGGGACTAGCAGAGAGACCCAGTACTTC,CASEAGTSRETQYF
TRBJ2-3,-,TRBD1,TRBV5-1,TGCGCCAGCAGCCACCGACAGGGCTCAGATACGCAGTATTTT,CASSHRQGSDTQYF
TRBJ1-5,-,TRBD1,TRBV7-8,TGTGCCAGCAGCCGGGACAGGGGAGAGCAGCCCCAGCATTTT,CASSRDRGEQPQHF
TRBJ2-3,-,-,TRBV6-1,TGTGCCAGCAGTGAAGCGCTCCGGACTAGCACAGATACGCAGTATTTT,CASSEALRTSTDTQYF
TRBJ2-1,-,TRBD1,TRBV30,TGTGCCTCCAAAACCTACACAGGGGTCTTGGATGAGCAGTTCTTC,CASKTYTGVLDEQFF
TRBJ2-1,-,-,TRBV7-9,TGTGCCAGCACCGGAAGCTCCTACAATGAGCAGTTCTTC,CASTGSSYNEQFF